These T cell receptor beta chains were read from a single sample in a study of OX40 agonist ivuxolimab in advanced cancers. Repertoires were generated with immunoSEQ multiplex PCR, while TCRdb's copy carries only in-frame clones and drops some. The profile shows 80,000 to 100,000 clones, more than 85% of them singletons. The sequences come from CD4+ or CD8+ T cells sorted from blood, collected in a trial of the OX40 agonist ivuxolimab. The receptors were gathered from an adult with an advanced solid tumor such as melanoma, head and neck, liver or kidney cancer. Both conserved end residues are part of each CDR3. The order of the fields is CDR3 protein, CDR3 DNA, clone size, V gene, J gene, D gene. The D gene is left open where the match is weak. Size values are once, few and many counts, or a class for expanded clones, and some rows have none.

cdr3_aa: CASSEVRGAGQPQHF
cdr3_nt: TGTGCCAGCAGTGAAGTTCGGGGGGCAGGGCAGCCCCAGCATTTT
clone_size: .
v_call: TRBV2
j_call: TRBJ1-5
d_call: .

cdr3_aa: CASSMVGQLNYGYTF
cdr3_nt: TGTGCCAGTAGTATGGTGGGACAGCTTAACTATGGCTACACCTTC
clone_size: .
v_call: TRBV19
j_call: TRBJ1-2
d_call: TRBD1

cdr3_aa: CASSLLSAGHTEAFF
cdr3_nt: TGTGCCAGCAGCCTTTTGAGTGCAGGGCACACTGAAGCTTTCTTT
clone_size: once
v_call: TRBV28
j_call: TRBJ1-1
d_call: .

cdr3_aa: CASSLVLASGVTGELFF
cdr3_nt: TGCGCCAGCAGCTTGGTATTGGCTAGCGGGGTTACCGGGGAGCTGTTTTTT
clone_size: .
v_call: TRBV5-1
j_call: TRBJ2-2
d_call: TRBD2

cdr3_aa: CASRQGLFGVNTGELFF
cdr3_nt: TGTGCCTCCCGACAGGGGTTATTCGGGGTGAACACCGGGGAGCTGTTTTTT
clone_size: .
v_call: TRBV30
j_call: TRBJ2-2
d_call: TRBD1

cdr3_aa: CASTKSSGKGTDTQYF
cdr3_nt: TGTGCCAGTACCAAATCGAGCGGGAAGGGAACAGATACGCAGTATTTT
clone_size: .
v_call: TRBV19
j_call: TRBJ2-3
d_call: TRBD2

cdr3_aa: CASGGAATNTEAFF
cdr3_nt: TGTGCCAGCGGTGGGGCAGCTACTAACACTGAAGCTTTCTTT
clone_size: .
v_call: TRBV6-5
j_call: TRBJ1-1
d_call: .

cdr3_aa: CATSRDGATNEKLFF
cdr3_nt: TGTGCCACCAGCAGAGATGGGGCAACTAATGAAAAACTGTTTTTT
clone_size: .
v_call: TRBV15
j_call: TRBJ1-4
d_call: .

cdr3_aa: CASSLYNEQFF
cdr3_nt: TGCGCCAGCAGCCTCTACAATGAGCAGTTCTTC
clone_size: .
v_call: TRBV4-1
j_call: TRBJ2-1
d_call: .

cdr3_aa: CASSFDSNQPQHF
cdr3_nt: TGTGCCAGCAGCTTTGATAGCAATCAGCCCCAGCATTTT
clone_size: .
v_call: TRBV28
j_call: TRBJ1-5
d_call: .

cdr3_aa: CASTGGTGIHEQYF
cdr3_nt: TGTGCCAGCACTGGCGGGACAGGGATCCACGAGCAGTACTTC
clone_size: .
v_call: TRBV6-1
j_call: TRBJ2-7
d_call: TRBD1

cdr3_aa: CASSQDLTGSGQPQHF
cdr3_nt: TGCGCCAGCAGCCAAGATCTTACAGGGTCCGGACAGCCCCAGCATTTT
clone_size: .
v_call: TRBV4-3
j_call: TRBJ1-5
d_call: .

cdr3_aa: CASSVQGNTEAFF
cdr3_nt: TGTGCCAGCAGCGTCCAGGGGAACACTGAAGCTTTCTTT
clone_size: .
v_call: TRBV9
j_call: TRBJ1-1
d_call: .

cdr3_aa: CASRTRKQGQLNSNQPQHF
cdr3_nt: TGTGCCAGCAGGACACGCAAGCAGGGGCAGCTGAATAGCAATCAGCCCCAGCATTTT
clone_size: .
v_call: TRBV28
j_call: TRBJ1-5
d_call: .

cdr3_aa: CASSIMGGNTEAFF
cdr3_nt: TGTGCCAGTAGTATAATGGGGGGGAACACTGAAGCTTTCTTT
clone_size: .
v_call: TRBV19
j_call: TRBJ1-1
d_call: .

cdr3_aa: CASSPPNYGYTF
cdr3_nt: TGTGCCAGCTCACCACCCAACTATGGCTACACCTTC
clone_size: once
v_call: TRBV18
j_call: TRBJ1-2
d_call: .

cdr3_aa: CAWSVDRGSFGANVLTF
cdr3_nt: TGTGCCTGGAGTGTTGACAGGGGAAGCTTTGGGGCCAACGTCCTGACTTTC
clone_size: .
v_call: TRBV30
j_call: TRBJ2-6
d_call: TRBD1